The source of this T cell receptor (beta chain) is a study of T cell responses to AZD1222 COVID-19 vaccine. The repertoire was sequenced with immunoSEQ multiplex PCR; TCRdb's copy has only in-frame clones and lacks some. Among about 160,000 clones listed, 80% to 90% were seen once. This clone was recorded only once. The sequence derives from an adult in good health. Sequencing was performed on peripheral blood, taken on day 0 of AZD1222 vaccination.

CDR3 protein: CASSEYRTGGNEKLFF. The CDR3 DNA follows: TGCGCCAGCAGTGAGTATAGGACAGGGGGAAATGAAAAACTGTTTTTT. The gene calls are TRBV10-2 and TRBJ1-4, with 10 bases fitting TRBD1. The CDR3 totals 16 residues. V trimming: 1 base; J trimming: 5 bases; junction bases outside the gene matches: 4. Germline CDR1 and CDR2: WSHSY and SAAADI.